Given below is one TCR beta chain in context. V was pared by 11 bases and J by 7 bases, with 17 bases between. Looked up from germline, CDR1 is ENHRY and CDR2 is SYGVKD. This CDR3 is built from 13 residues. These data come from a study of T cell responses to AZD1222 COVID-19 vaccine. Some clones are missing from TCRdb's copy, which holds only in-frame ones; the method was immunoSEQ multiplex PCR. The sample consists of about 140,000 clones, 90% of them appearing once. V is TRBV10-3 and J is TRBJ2-2; D is perhaps TRBD1 (5 bases). The clonotype comes from an adult in good health. This specimen consisted of peripheral blood, obtained on day 0 of AZD1222 vaccination. For the CDR3, the DNA is TGTGCCGTCTCCCAGGGTGTCGGCGGGGAGCTGTTTTTT. Its translation: CAVSQGVGGELFF.